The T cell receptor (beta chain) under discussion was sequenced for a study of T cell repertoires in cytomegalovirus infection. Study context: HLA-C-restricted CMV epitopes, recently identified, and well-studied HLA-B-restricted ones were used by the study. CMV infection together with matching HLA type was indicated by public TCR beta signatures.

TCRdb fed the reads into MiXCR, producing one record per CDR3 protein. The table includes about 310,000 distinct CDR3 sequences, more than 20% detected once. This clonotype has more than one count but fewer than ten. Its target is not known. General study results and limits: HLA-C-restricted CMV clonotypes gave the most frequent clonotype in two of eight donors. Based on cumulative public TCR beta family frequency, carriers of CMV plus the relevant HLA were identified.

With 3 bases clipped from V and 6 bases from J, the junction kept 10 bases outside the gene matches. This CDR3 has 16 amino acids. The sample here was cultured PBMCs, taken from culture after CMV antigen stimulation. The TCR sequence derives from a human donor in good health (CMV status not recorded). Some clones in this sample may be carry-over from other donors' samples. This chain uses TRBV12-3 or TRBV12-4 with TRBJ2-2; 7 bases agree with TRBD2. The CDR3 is CASSFRRGLRAGELFF. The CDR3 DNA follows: TGTGCCAGCAGTTTTCGGAGGGGACTACGGGCCGGGGAGCTGTTTTTT.